These 26 T cell receptor beta chains share one sample of origin, sequenced in a study of blood T cell repertoires in COVID-19. The method was immunoSEQ multiplex PCR; TCRdb's version includes in-frame clones alone and lacks a portion of them. The table lists approximately 260,000 clones, 90% of them singletons. The sequenced material came from peripheral blood. These TCRs come from an older woman with COVID-19, enrolled during active disease.

The genes are TRBV7-2 and TRBJ1-1; D is undetermined. Between the trimmed V and J ends, which lost 8 bases and 11 bases, there was a span of 12 bases. Germline CDR1 reads SGHTA; CDR2 reads FQGNSA. The CDR3 loop spans 10 amino acids. The CDR3 loop is CASGERGAFF. In nucleotides, the CDR3 is TGTGCCAGCGGAGAGAGAGGGGCTTTCTTT. The full variable domain, completed using reference TRBV7-2 and TRBJ1-1, is GAGVSQSPSNKVTEKGKDVELRCDPISGHTALYWYRQSLGQGLEFLIYFQGNSAPDKSGLPSDRFSAERTGGSVSTLTIQRTQQEDSAVYLCASGERGAFFGQGTRLTVV.

The rearrangement links TRBV2 to TRBJ2-2, with D maybe TRBD2 (5 bases). Trimming took 7 bases from V and 6 from J, leaving 12 bases between them. Germline V gene data show CDR1 as SNHLY and CDR2 as FYNNEI. CDR3 length: 13 residues. CDR3 loop: CASKGLAAGELFF. CDR3 DNA sequence: TGTGCCAGCAAGGGTCTAGCCGCCGGGGAGCTGTTTTTT.

The V call is TRBV10-3, the J call TRBJ2-1; TRBD1 might be the D (6 bases). The CDR3 runs to 15 residues. Trimming stripped 6 bases from V and 2 bases from J, with 14 bases between. Germline CDR1 ENHRY, CDR2 SYGVKD. The CDR3 DNA reads TGTGCCATCAGGACGGACAGCAACACCTACAATGAGCAGTTCTTC. Residues: CAIRTDSNTYNEQFF.

This clone was detected only once. This chain joins TRBV7-8 and TRBJ1-5; D unresolved. CDR3 length equals 13 residues. Between the trimmed V and J ends, which lost 1 base and 5 bases, there was a span of 6 bases. The V gene's germline CDR1 is SGHVS and CDR2 FQNEAQ. CDR3 sequence reads: CASSLVRDQPQHF. DNA of the CDR3: TGTGCCAGCAGCTTAGTACGGGATCAGCCCCAGCATTTT.

This sequence joins TRBV5-8 and TRBJ2-3; possible D gene TRBD1, 7 bases. V was clipped by 2 bases and J by 5 bases, with 12 bases between them. There are 14 residues in the CDR3. Germline CDR1 SGHTS, CDR2 YDEGEE. CDR3 DNA sequence: TGTGCCAGCAGCTTTGGGGGGACAGTAGATACGCAGTATTTT. The encoded protein is CASSFGGTVDTQYF.

V usage is TRBV3-1 (or the pseudogene TRBV3-2) and J usage is TRBJ2-3, with 11 bases matching TRBD1. This CDR3 is 12 amino acids long. Unmatched junction bases numbered 8, after V lost 6 bases and J lost 15 bases. Germline lookup yields CDR1 LGHDT and CDR2 YNNKEL (reference sequence). CDR3 sequence (DNA): TGTGCCAGCAGTTTCCTGGACAGGGGGCTATATTTT. Its translation is CASSFLDRGLYF.

The chain uses TRBV7-2 and TRBJ2-1; 7 bases map to TRBD1. V was clipped by 3 bases and J by 5 bases; unmatched bases: 4. The V gene's germline CDR1 is SGHTA and CDR2 FQGNSA. This CDR3 spans 14 amino acids. CDR3 bases: TGTGCCAGCAGCTTGACAGGGCAGAACAATGAGCAGTTCTTC. This sequence encodes CASSLTGQNNEQFF.

V usage is TRBV7-2 and J usage is TRBJ2-7; 10 bases agree with TRBD1. The CDR3 runs 14 residues. Germline V gene lookup returns CDR1 SGHTA and CDR2 FQGNSA. J lost 9 bases, V lost 4 bases, and 9 bases had no gene match. In DNA form, the CDR3 reads TGTGCCAGCAGCTCCGACAGGGGGCGGCAGGTGCAGTACTTC. Translated: CASSSDRGRQVQYF.

This chain uses TRBV6-5 with TRBJ1-3; TRBD1 might be the D (6 bases). The CDR3 loop spans 15 amino acids. From germline, CDR1 is MNHEY and CDR2 SVGAGI. The CDR3 DNA follows: TGTGCTTCCAGGGGACGGCGTAACGAGGGAAACACCATATATTTT. Protein sequence: CASRGRRNEGNTIYF.

The V and J genes are TRBV6-5 and TRBJ1-6, with D possibly being TRBD1 (6 bases). CDR1 is MNHEY, CDR2 SVGAGI, per germline. The CDR3 contains 14 residues. V was clipped by 6 bases and J by 8 bases, with 14 bases between them. CDR3 DNA sequence: TGTGCCAGCAGACAGACAGGTTACGATTCACCCCTCCACTTT. Translating it yields CASRQTGYDSPLHF.

The J gene is TRBJ2-2, the V gene TRBV10-3; D is possibly TRBD1 (6 bases). The V gene lost 0 bases and the J gene lost 1 base, with 18 bases spanning the gap. This CDR3 has 19 amino acids. Germline V gene data show CDR1 as ENHRY and CDR2 as SYGVKD. The CDR3 DNA sequence: TGTGCCATCAGTGAGTCGAGTTTTGGGGACACTTGGAACACCGGGGAGCTGTTTTTT. Its translation is CAISESSFGDTWNTGELFF.

CDR3 nucleotide sequence: TGTGCCACCGGACTAGCGGTCAGAGAGCAGTTCTTC. Residues: CATGLAVREQFF. The rearrangement joins TRBV2 to TRBJ2-1; the match to TRBD2 covers 10 bases. This CDR3 has 12 amino acids. Germline lookup yields CDR1 SNHLY and CDR2 FYNNEI. The ends lost 10 bases at V and 10 bases at J; junction bases unmatched: 7.

This chain connects TRBV4-1 to TRBJ1-5, with a possible D match to TRBD1 (5 bases). The CDR3 is 16 residues long. Germline V gives CDR1 MGHRA, CDR2 YSYEKL. Trimming shortened V by 0 bases and J by 7 bases, and 16 bases separated the two germline ends. This CDR3 reads CASSQETGHRGQPQHF. The CDR3 region has the DNA TGCGCCAGCAGCCAAGAAACAGGACATCGTGGCCAGCCCCAGCATTTT.

The chain has TRBV3-1 (or the pseudogene TRBV3-2) and TRBJ2-3; 10 bases line up with TRBD2. The length of the CDR3 is 16 residues. Losses at the gene ends were 3 bases for V and 2 bases for J; bases not matched to a gene: 5. The V gene's germline CDR1 is LGHDT and CDR2 YNNKEL (reference sequence). The CDR3: CASSQAGTSATDTQYF. CDR3 nucleotides: TGTGCCAGCAGCCAGGCCGGGACTAGCGCCACAGATACGCAGTATTTT.

This chain uses TRBV4-3 with TRBJ1-2, with a weak D call TRBD1 (5 bases). Germline loops: CDR1 LGHNA, CDR2 YSLEER. The CDR3 runs to 13 residues. With 0 bases removed from V and 10 bases from J, the gap between germline ends came to 12 bases. In nucleotides, the CDR3 is TGCGCCAGCAGCCAAGATCGGAGGGGTATCTACACCTTC. It codes for CASSQDRRGIYTF.

This chain uses TRBV6-5 with TRBJ1-5; D unresolved. Germline V lookup: CDR1 MNHEY, CDR2 SVGAGI. Deletions cut 2 bases from V and 5 bases from J, with 7 bases between. The CDR3 runs 13 residues. CDR3: CASSYREDQPQHF. CDR3 in DNA: TGTGCCAGCAGTTACAGGGAGGATCAGCCCCAGCATTTT.

The chain carries TRBV9 and TRBJ2-2; TRBD2 aligns across 8 bases. This CDR3 comprises 17 residues. V trimming: 10 bases; J trimming: 5 bases; junction bases outside the gene matches: 19. Germline V CDR1 and CDR2: SGDLS, YYNGEE. CDR3 residues: CARRVWRDRGGTGELFF. The CDR3 coding sequence is TGTGCCCGCCGCGTTTGGCGGGACCGGGGGGGGACCGGGGAGCTGTTTTTT. Full variable domain (outside the CDR3, taken from reference TRBV9 and TRBJ2-2): DSGVTQTPKHLITATGQRVTLRCSPRSGDLSVYWYQQSLDQGLQFLIQYYNGEERAKGNILERFSAQQFPDLHSELNLSSLELGDSALYFCARRVWRDRGGTGELFFGEGSRLTVL.

This rearrangement joins TRBV30 to TRBJ1-3, with a tentative D call TRBD1 (6 bases). CDR3 length: 16 residues. CDR1 is GTSNPN, CDR2 SVGIG, per germline (reference sequence). V was cut by 3 bases and J by 3 bases, with 18 bases left in between. Here the CDR3 reads CAWRRRQAGSGNTIYF. The CDR3 region has the DNA TGTGCCTGGAGACGAAGACAGGCAGGGAGTGGAAACACCATATATTTT. Supplemented by reference TRBV30 and TRBJ1-3, the full variable domain reads SQTIHQWPATLVQPVGSPLSLECTVEGTSNPNLYWYRQAAGRGLQLLFYSVGIGQISSEVPQNLSASRPQDRQFILSSKKLLLSDSGFYLCAWRRRQAGSGNTIYFGEGSWLTVV.

The rearrangement uses TRBV6-1 and TRBJ1-5, with D tentatively TRBD1 (5 bases). CDR3 length: 18 residues. Germline CDR1 is MNHNS and CDR2 is SASEGT. Trimming removed 2 bases from V and 2 bases from J, with 19 bases in between. The CDR3 DNA reads as TGTGCCAGCAGTGAAAGGGCAAGGGGAAACTATGGCAATCAGCCCCAGCATTTT. Translated: CASSERARGNYGNQPQHF.

V gene TRBV5-3 combines with J gene TRBJ1-5; D may be TRBD1 (5 bases). TRBV5-3 is an ORF; its function is uncertain. The V end lost 2 bases, the J end lost 4 bases, and 28 bases lay between the germline ends. This CDR3 is built from 20 residues. CDR3 DNA: TGTGCCAGAAGCTTATACCTGGGGGGTAGGGTCCCTGTTAAGAATCAGCCCCAGCATTTT. It encodes CARSLYLGGRVPVKNQPQHF.

V gene TRBV25-1 combines with J gene TRBJ2-1, with D possibly being TRBD2 (5 bases). The germline gives CDR1 MGHDK, CDR2 SYGVNS. Trimming took 2 bases from V and 6 from J, leaving 14 bases between them. The CDR3 runs 15 residues. The CDR3 coding sequence is TGTGCCAGCAGTGAACTCACGGCGGGTCTCAATGAGCAGTTCTTC. Amino acid sequence: CASSELTAGLNEQFF.

This clone was seen a single time. The rearrangement links TRBV18 to TRBJ2-1; possible D gene TRBD2, 5 bases. Germline V lookup: CDR1 KGHSH, CDR2 LQKENI. V gave up 0 bases and J gave up 9 bases, with 12 bases separating them. This CDR3 spans 14 amino acids. The CDR3 DNA reads as TGTGCCAGCTCACCACCGGGAGTACGAGGTGAGCAGTTCTTC. Translation: CASSPPGVRGEQFF.

This chain joins TRBV30 and TRBJ2-5; the match to TRBD2 covers 10 bases. The CDR3 runs 15 residues. Germline CDR1 reads GTSNPN; CDR2 reads SVGIG (reference sequence). V lost 0 bases to trimming and J lost 0 bases; unmatched junction nucleotides: 1. Here the CDR3 DNA reads TGTGCCTGGAGTGTTAGCGGGGGGTACCAAGAGACCCAGTACTTC. This codes for CAWSVSGGYQETQYF.

V and J are TRBV5-5 and TRBJ1-5; D call uncertain. CDR1 and CDR2 (germline): SGHKS, YYEKEE (reference sequence). V lost 0 bases and J lost 2, with 12 bases in between. The CDR3 loop spans 16 amino acids. The CDR3 nucleotides read TGTGCCAGCAGCTTGGTGCCAGGAGGCGGCAATCAGCCCCAGCATTTT. Its translation: CASSLVPGGGNQPQHF. Based on the CDR3 plus reference TRBV5-5 and TRBJ1-5, the full variable domain is DAGVTQSPTHLIKTRGQQVTLRCSPISGHKSVSWYQQVLGQGPQFIFQYYEKEERGRGNFPDRFSARQFPNYSSELNVNALLLGDSALYLCASSLVPGGGNQPQHFGDGTRLSIL.

This clone was seen a single time. The chain joins TRBV7-2 to TRBJ1-1; possibly TRBD1 for D (6 bases). Trimming pared 5 bases from V and 3 bases from J, leaving 19 bases between. CDR3 length equals 16 residues. CDR1 SGHTA and CDR2 FQGNSA come from the germline V gene. The CDR3 DNA is TGTGCCAGCAGCCTCTTTTCGGGGGGCGCCTACACTGAAGCTTTCTTT. It is translated as CASSLFSGGAYTEAFF.

This clone has only a few counts. The chain carries TRBV7-2 and TRBJ1-6; TRBD1 is a possible D gene (5 bases). Deletions cut 7 bases from V and 7 bases from J, with 14 bases between. Looked up from germline, CDR1 is SGHTA and CDR2 is FQGNSA. This CDR3 spans 14 amino acids. This chain's CDR3 is CASTRQLENSPLHF. CDR3 nucleotide sequence: TGTGCCAGCACGAGACAGCTAGAGAATTCACCCCTCCACTTT.